This TCR beta chain was identified in a study of CD8+ T cells in alopecia areata. A remark on this clone: The antigen remains unidentified.

Study outcomes and limitations: Across lesional scalp, and particularly alopecia totalis/universalis, clonality surpassed that of normal scalp.

The CDR3 consists of 14 residues. The J segment lost 4 bases and the V segment lost 3 bases, leaving 5 bases of the junction unmatched. Germline V gene sequence: CDR1 LNHNV, CDR2 YYDKDF (reference sequence). Extracted RNA was reverse transcribed into cDNA, the sequencing template. Sequencing was performed with immunoSEQ multiplex PCR; in TCRdb, only in-frame clones are kept and a portion is missing. The data hold around 250,000 clones, with about two thirds observed a single time. The clonotype comes from a human donor with alopecia areata. The chain carries TRBV15 and TRBJ1-2, with TRBD1 matching over 7 bases. This specimen was CD4+ T cells sorted from blood, taken at week 0. In nucleotides, the CDR3 is TGTGCCACCAGCAGCCGACAGGGTAGCTATGGCTACACCTTC. The encoded protein is CATSSRQGSYGYTF. The full variable domain, in which reference TRBV15 and TRBJ1-2 provide the parts outside the CDR3, is DAMVIQNPRYQVTQFGKPVTLSCSQTLNHNVMYWYQQKSSQAPKLLFHYYDKDFNNEADTPDNFQSRRPNTSFCFLDIRSPGLGDTAMYLCATSSRQGSYGYTFGSGTRLTVV.